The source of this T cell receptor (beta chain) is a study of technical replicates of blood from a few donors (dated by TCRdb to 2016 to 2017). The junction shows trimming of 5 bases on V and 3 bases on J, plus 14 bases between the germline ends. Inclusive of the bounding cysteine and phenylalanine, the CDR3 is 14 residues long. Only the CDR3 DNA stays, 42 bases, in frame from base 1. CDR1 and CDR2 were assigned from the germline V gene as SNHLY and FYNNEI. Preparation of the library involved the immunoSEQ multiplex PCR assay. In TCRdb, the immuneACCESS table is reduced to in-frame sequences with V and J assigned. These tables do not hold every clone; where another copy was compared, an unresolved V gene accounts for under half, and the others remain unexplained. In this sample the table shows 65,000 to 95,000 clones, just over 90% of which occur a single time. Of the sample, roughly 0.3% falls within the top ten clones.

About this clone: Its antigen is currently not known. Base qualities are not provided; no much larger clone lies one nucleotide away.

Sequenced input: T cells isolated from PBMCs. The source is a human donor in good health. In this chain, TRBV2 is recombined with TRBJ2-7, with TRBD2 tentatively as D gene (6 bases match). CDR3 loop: CASSYGSPSYEQYF. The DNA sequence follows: TGTGCCAGCAGTTACGGGAGTCCGAGCTACGAGCAGTACTTC.